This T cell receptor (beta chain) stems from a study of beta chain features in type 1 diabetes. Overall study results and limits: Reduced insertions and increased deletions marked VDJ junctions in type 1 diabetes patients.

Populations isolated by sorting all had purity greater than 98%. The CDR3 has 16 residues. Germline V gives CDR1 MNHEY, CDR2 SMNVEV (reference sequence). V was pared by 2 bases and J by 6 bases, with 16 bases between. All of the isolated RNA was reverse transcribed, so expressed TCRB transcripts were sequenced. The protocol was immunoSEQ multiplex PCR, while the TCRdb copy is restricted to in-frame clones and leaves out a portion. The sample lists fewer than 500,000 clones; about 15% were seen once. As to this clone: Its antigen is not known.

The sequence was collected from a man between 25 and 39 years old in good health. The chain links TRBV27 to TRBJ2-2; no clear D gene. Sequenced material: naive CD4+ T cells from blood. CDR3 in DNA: TGTGCCAGCAGTTTAGTTGACAAAATCATCCCCGGGGAGCTGTTTTTT. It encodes CASSLVDKIIPGELFF.